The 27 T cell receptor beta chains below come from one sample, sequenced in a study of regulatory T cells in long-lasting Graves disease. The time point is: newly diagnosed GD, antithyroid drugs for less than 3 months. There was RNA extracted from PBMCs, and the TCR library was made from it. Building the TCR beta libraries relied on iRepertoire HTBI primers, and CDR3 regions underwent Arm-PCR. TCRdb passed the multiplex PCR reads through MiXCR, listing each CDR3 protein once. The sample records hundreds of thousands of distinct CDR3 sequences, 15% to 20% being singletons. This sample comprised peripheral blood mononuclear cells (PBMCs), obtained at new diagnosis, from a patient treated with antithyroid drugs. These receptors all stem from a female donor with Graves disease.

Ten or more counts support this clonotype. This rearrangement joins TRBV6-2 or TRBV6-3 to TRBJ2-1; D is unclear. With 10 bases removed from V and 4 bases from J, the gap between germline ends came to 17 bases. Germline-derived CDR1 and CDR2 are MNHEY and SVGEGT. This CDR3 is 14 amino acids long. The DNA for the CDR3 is TGTGCCATCCACCCGGCCTACTTATACAATGAGCAGTTCTTC. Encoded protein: CAIHPAYLYNEQFF.

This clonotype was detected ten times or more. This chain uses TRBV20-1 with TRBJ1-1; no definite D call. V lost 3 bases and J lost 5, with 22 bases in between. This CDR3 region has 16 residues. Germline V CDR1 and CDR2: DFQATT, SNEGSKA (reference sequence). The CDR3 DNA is TGCAGTGCTAGTGTCCCTTCGACCGGTACTCAGACTGAAGCTTTCTTT. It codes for CSASVPSTGTQTEAFF.

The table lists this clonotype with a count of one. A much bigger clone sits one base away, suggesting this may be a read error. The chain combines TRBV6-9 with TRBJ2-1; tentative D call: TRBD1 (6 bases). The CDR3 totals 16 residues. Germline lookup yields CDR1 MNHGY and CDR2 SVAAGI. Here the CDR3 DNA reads TGTGCCAGCAGTTATTGGGGTCAGGGAAGGGACAATGGGCAGTTCTTC. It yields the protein CASSYWGQGRDNGQFF.

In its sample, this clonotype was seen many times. CDR3 DNA sequence: TGCAGTGCTAGAGATCTGCTTAATATCGGCGAGCGGGGGACAGATACGCAGTATTTT. Protein product: CSARDLLNIGERGTDTQYF. This chain connects TRBV20-1 to TRBJ2-3, with 8 bases aligning to TRBD2. V shed 0 bases, J shed 3 bases, and the junction held 17 bases outside the gene matches. CDR1 is DFQATT and CDR2 is SNEGSKA in the germline V gene (reference sequence). This CDR3 spans 19 amino acids.

CDR3 residues: CASSLGLSSGNTIYF. The CDR3 nucleotides read TGTGCCAGCAGCTTAGGCCTTTCCTCTGGAAACACCATATATTTT. The chain recombines TRBV7-9 with TRBJ1-3; unclear D gene. This CDR3 spans 15 amino acids. The V end was cut by 1 base, the J end by 0 bases, with 7 bases between. CDR1 is SEHNR and CDR2 is FQNEAQ in the germline V gene (reference sequence).

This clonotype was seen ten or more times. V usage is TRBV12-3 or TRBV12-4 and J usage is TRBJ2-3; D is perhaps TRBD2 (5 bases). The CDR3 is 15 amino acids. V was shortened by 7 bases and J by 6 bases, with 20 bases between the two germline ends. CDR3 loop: CASILRDIGFDTQYF. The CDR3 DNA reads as TGTGCCAGCATCCTCCGGGATATCGGTTTTGATACGCAGTATTTT.

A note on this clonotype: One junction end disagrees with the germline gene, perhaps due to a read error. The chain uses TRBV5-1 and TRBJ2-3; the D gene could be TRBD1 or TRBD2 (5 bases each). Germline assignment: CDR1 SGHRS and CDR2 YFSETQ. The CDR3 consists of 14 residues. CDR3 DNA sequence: TGTGCCAGCAACTGCAGGGACAGCACAGATACGCAGTATTTT. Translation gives CASNCRDSTDTQYF. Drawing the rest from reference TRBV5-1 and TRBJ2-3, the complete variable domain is KAGVTQTPRYLIKTRGQQVTLSCSPISGHRSVSWYQQTPGQGLQFLFEYFSETQRNKGNFPGRFSGRQFSNSRSEMNVSTLELGDSALYLCASNCRDSTDTQYFGPGTRLTVL.

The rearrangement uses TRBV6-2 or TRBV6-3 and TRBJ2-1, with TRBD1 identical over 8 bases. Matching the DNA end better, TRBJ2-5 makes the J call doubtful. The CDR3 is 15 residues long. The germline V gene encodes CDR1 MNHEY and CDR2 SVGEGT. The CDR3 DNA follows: TGTGCCAGCACCTTGGACAGGGCCCTCCAAGAGACCCAGTACTTC. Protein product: CASTLDRALQETQYF.

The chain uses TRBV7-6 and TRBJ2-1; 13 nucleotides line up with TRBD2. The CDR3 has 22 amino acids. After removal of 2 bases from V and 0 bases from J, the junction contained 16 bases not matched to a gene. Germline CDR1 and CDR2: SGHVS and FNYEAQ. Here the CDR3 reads CASSLPYRLAGGQGGSYNEQFF. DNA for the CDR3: TGTGCCAGCAGCTTACCCTATAGACTAGCGGGAGGCCAGGGGGGCTCCTACAATGAGCAGTTCTTC.

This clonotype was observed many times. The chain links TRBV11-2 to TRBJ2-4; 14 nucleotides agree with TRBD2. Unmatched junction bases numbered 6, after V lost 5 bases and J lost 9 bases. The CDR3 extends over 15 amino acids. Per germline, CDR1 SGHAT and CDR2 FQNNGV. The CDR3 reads CASSPTSGGAGIQYF. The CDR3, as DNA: TGTGCCAGCAGCCCGACTAGCGGGGGGGCGGGCATTCAGTACTTC.

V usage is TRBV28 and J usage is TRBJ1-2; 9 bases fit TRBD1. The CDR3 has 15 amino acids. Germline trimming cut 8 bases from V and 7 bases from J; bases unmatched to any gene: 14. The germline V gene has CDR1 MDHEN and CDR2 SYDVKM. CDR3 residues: CASQNPGTGIFGYTF. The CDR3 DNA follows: TGTGCCAGCCAGAACCCCGGGACAGGGATTTTTGGCTACACCTTC.

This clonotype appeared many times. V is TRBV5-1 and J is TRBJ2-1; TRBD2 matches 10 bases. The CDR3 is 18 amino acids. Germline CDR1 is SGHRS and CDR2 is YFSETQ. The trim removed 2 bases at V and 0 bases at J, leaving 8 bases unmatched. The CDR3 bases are TGCGCCAGCAGCTTCGATTCAAGGACTAGCGGCTCCTACAATGAGCAGTTCTTC. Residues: CASSFDSRTSGSYNEQFF.

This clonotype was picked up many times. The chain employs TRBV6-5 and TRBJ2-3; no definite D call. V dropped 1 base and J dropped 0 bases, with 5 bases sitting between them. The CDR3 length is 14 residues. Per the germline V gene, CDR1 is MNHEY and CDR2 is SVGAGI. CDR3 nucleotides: TGTGCCAGCAGTTACTACGGGAGCACAGATACGCAGTATTTT. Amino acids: CASSYYGSTDTQYF.

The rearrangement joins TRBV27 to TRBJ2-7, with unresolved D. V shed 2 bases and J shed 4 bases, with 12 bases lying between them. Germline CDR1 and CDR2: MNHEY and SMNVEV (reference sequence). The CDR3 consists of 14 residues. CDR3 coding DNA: TGTGCCAGCAGTTTAAAAGGCGTGGGGTACGAGCAGTACTTC. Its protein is CASSLKGVGYEQYF.

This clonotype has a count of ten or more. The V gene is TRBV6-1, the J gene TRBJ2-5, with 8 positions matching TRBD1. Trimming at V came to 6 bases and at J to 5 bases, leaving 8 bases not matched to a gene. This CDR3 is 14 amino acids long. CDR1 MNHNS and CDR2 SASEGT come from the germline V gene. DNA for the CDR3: TGTGCCAGCAGGCACAGTTACAGGGGGGAGACCCAGTACTTC. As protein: CASRHSYRGETQYF.

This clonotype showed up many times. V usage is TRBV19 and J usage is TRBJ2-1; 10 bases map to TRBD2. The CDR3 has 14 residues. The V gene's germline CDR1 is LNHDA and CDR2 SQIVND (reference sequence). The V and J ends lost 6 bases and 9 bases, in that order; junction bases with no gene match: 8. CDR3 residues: CASSPSSGSLEQFF. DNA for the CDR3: TGTGCCAGTAGCCCATCTAGCGGGAGTCTTGAGCAGTTCTTC.

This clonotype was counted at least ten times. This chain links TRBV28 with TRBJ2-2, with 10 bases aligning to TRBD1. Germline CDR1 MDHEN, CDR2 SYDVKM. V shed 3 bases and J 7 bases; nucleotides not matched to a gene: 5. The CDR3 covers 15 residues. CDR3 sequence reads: CASSFRQGADGELFF. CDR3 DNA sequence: TGTGCCAGCAGTTTTAGACAGGGGGCCGACGGGGAGCTGTTTTTT.

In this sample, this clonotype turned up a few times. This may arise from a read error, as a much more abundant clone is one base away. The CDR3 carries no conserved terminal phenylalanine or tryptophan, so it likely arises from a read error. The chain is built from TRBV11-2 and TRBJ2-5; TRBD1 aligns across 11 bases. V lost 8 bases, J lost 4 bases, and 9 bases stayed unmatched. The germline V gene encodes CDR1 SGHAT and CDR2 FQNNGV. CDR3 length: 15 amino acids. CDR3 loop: CASGDRTGGRETQYL. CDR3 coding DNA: TGTGCCAGCGGCGACCGGACAGGGGGCAGAGAGACCCAGTACCTC.

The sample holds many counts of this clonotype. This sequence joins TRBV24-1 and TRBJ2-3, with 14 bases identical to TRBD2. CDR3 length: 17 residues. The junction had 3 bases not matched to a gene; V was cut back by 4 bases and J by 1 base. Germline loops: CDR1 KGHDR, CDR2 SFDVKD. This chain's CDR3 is CATSDPGLAGGTDTQYF. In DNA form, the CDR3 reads TGTGCCACCAGTGACCCGGGACTAGCGGGGGGCACAGATACGCAGTATTTT.

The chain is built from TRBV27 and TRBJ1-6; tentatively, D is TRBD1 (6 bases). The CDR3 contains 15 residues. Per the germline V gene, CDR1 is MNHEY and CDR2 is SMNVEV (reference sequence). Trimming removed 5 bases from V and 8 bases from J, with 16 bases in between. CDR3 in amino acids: CASSRAGGHDSPLHF. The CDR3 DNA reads TGTGCCAGCAGTCGGGCGGGGGGGCACGATTCACCCCTCCACTTT.

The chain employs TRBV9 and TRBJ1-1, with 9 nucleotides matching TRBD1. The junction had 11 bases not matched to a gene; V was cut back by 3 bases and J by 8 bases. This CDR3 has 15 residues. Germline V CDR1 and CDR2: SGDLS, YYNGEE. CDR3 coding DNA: TGTGCCAGCAGCGCGACAGGGGGATTGACAAGAGAAGCTTTCTTT. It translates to CASSATGGLTREAFF.

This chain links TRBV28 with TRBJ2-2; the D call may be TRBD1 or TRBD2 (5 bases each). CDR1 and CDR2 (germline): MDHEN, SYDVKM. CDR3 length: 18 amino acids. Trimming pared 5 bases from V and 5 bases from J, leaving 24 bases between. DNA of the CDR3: TGTGCCAGCAGTCTTTTGGCCCCGGGACCAGGAGGAACCGGGGAGCTGTTTTTT. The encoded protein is CASSLLAPGPGGTGELFF.

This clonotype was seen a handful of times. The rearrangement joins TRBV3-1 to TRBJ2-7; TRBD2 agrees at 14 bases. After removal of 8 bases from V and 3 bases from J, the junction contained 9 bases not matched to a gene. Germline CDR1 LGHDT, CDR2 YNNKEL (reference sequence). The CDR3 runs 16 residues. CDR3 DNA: TGTGCCAGCGAGTCCTCAGGGACTAGCGGGAGCTACGAGCAGTACTTC. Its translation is CASESSGTSGSYEQYF.

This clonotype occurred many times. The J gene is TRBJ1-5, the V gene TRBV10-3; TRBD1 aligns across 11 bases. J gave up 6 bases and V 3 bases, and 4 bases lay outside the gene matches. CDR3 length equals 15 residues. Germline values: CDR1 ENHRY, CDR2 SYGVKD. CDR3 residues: CAISDGTGGGQPQHF. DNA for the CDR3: TGTGCCATCAGTGACGGGACAGGGGGTGGTCAGCCCCAGCATTTT.

CDR3 sequence: CATRGGRDEQFF. The CDR3 bases are TGTGCCACCAGGGGGGGTCGCGATGAGCAGTTCTTC. The V call is TRBV13, the J call TRBJ2-1; D possibly matches TRBD1 or TRBD2 (7 bases each). V lost 10 bases to trimming and J lost 8 bases, with 15 bases between them. The CDR3 extends over 12 amino acids. From germline, CDR1 is PRHDT and CDR2 FYEKMQ (reference sequence).

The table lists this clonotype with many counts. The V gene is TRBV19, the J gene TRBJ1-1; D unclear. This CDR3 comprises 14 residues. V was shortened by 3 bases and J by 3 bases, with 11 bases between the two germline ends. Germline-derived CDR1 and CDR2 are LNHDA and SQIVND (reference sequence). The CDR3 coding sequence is TGTGCCAGTAGTATTCCAGGTTCCGACACTGAAGCTTTCTTT. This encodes CASSIPGSDTEAFF. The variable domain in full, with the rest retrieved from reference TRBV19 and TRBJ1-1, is DGGITQSPKYLFRKEGQNVTLSCEQNLNHDAMYWYRQDPGQGLRLIYYSQIVNDFQKGDIAEGYSVSREKKESFPLTVTSAQKNPTAFYLCASSIPGSDTEAFFGQGTRLTVV.

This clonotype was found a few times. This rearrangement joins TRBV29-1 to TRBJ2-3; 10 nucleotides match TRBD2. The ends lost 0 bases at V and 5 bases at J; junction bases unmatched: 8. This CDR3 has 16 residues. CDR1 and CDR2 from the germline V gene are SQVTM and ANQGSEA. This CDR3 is CSVEDQSGRAEDTQYF. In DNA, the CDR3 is TGCAGCGTTGAAGACCAAAGCGGGAGGGCCGAAGATACGCAGTATTTT.